Sequencing of this T cell receptor (beta chain) was carried out in a study of Graves' ophthalmopathy and Graves' hyperthyroidism. Whole-study findings and limits: Clonotypes were expanded in thyroid at above 0.001 frequency, and most also appeared in blood.

A note on this clonotype: Its antigen is as yet unknown.

Reliance was placed on clinical symptoms, serum thyroxine, TRAb, thyroid ultrasound and orbital computed tomography for diagnosis. Germline V gene sequence: CDR1 MDHEN, CDR2 SYDVKM. There are 15 residues in the CDR3. The V segment lost 6 bases and the J segment 4 bases; nucleotides outside the gene matches: 11. Using RNA transcripts, the TCR beta CDR3 regions were amplified. HTBI-primed RT-PCR formed the first round, and a multiplex PCR formed the second. One entry per CDR3 protein results from TCRdb running MiXCR on the multiplex PCR reads. The top ten clones hold approximately 13% of a sample with 300,000 to 400,000 distinct CDR3 sequences, about a sixth of them seen once.

Specimen: peripheral blood. The sequence was obtained from an adult man with Graves' ophthalmopathy. The V and J genes are TRBV28 and TRBJ1-2; TRBD1 matches at 7 bases. CDR3 in amino acids: CASSTRQGRSYGYTF. CDR3 coding DNA: TGTGCCAGCAGCACCAGACAGGGCCGGAGCTATGGCTACACCTTC.